Below are 20 T cell receptor beta chains sequenced from a single sample in a study of blood T cell repertoires in COVID-19. Produced via immunoSEQ multiplex PCR; TCRdb's table is partial and in-frame only. The table includes more than 85,000 clones, roughly 88% detected once. The specimen was peripheral blood. The receptors come from an elderly woman with acute or convalescent COVID-19.

V usage is TRBV29-1 and J usage is TRBJ1-3; D remains unclear. The CDR3 runs 10 residues. CDR1 and CDR2 (germline): SQVTM, ANQGSEA. The CDR3 bases are TGCGCTGGTGGAGGTGACACCATATATTTT. Translation: CAGGGDTIYF.

The chain uses TRBV4-3 and TRBJ1-1; D perhaps matches TRBD1 (5 bases). The CDR3 consists of 15 residues. Germline assignment: CDR1 LGHNA and CDR2 YSLEER. Trimming took off 2 bases at V and 0 bases at J, with 10 bases between the two ends. CDR3 amino acids: CASSQSSGVNTEAFF. DNA of the CDR3: TGCGCCAGCAGCCAATCTTCGGGGGTGAACACTGAAGCTTTCTTT.

CDR3 coding DNA: TGTGCCAGCAGCTTGGACAGGGGAGGCGAAAAACTGTTTTTT. This encodes CASSLDRGGEKLFF. The chain combines TRBV7-6 with TRBJ1-4; 9 bases agree with TRBD1. Trimming at V came to 3 bases and at J to 8 bases, leaving 4 bases not matched to a gene. Germline assignment: CDR1 SGHVS and CDR2 FNYEAQ. This CDR3 comprises 14 residues.

The chain combines TRBV18 with TRBJ1-1; TRBD1 is a possible D gene (6 bases). The ends were cut back, 2 bases at V and 0 bases at J, with 16 bases in the middle. The CDR3 sequence is 17 residues long. Germline values: CDR1 KGHSH, CDR2 LQKENI. As DNA, the CDR3 is TGTGCCAGCTCACCATTGTCGAGACAGGACATGAACACTGAAGCTTTCTTT. Protein product: CASSPLSRQDMNTEAFF.

The V gene is TRBV7-8, the J gene TRBJ1-2; 8 bases line up with TRBD1. CDR3 length equals 14 residues. J was trimmed by 7 bases and V by 5 bases; bases with no gene match: 9. Per the germline V gene, CDR1 is SGHVS and CDR2 is FQNEAQ. CDR3 sequence reads: CASSHRQGAPGYTF. CDR3 coding DNA: TGTGCCAGCAGCCACCGTCAGGGGGCGCCTGGCTACACCTTC.

This clone has a handful of counts. The chain employs TRBV5-1 and TRBJ2-1, with D unclear. The V end lost 0 bases, the J end lost 1 base, and 5 bases lay between the germline ends. Germline V lookup: CDR1 SGHRS, CDR2 YFSETQ. The CDR3 has 14 residues. The CDR3 reads CASSLAASYNEQFF. The CDR3 DNA sequence: TGCGCCAGCAGCTTGGCCGCGTCCTACAATGAGCAGTTCTTC.

The gene calls are TRBV6-5 and TRBJ1-1, with a weak D call TRBD1 (5 bases). This CDR3 comprises 14 residues. Trimming removed 2 bases from V and 1 base from J, with 8 bases in between. CDR1 is MNHEY, CDR2 SVGAGI, per germline. The CDR3 nucleotides read TGTGCCAGCAGTTACCAGGGTTGGAACACTGAAGCTTTCTTT. Translation gives CASSYQGWNTEAFF.

This clone turned up a few times. This chain links TRBV5-1 with TRBJ1-2, with TRBD1 as a possible D gene (5 bases). With 4 bases removed from V and 2 bases from J, the gap between germline ends came to 12 bases. The CDR3 spans 14 residues. Germline V gene lookup returns CDR1 SGHRS and CDR2 YFSETQ. This CDR3 is CASSGQGYNYGYTF. For the CDR3, the DNA is TGCGCCAGCAGCGGTCAGGGTTACAACTATGGCTACACCTTC.

The CDR3 DNA reads TGTGCCAGCAGCTTAGGGCGGGGCAATCAGCCCCAGCATTTT. Translating it yields CASSLGRGNQPQHF. The gene calls are TRBV13 and TRBJ1-5, with unresolved D. The germline gives CDR1 PRHDT, CDR2 FYEKMQ (reference sequence). The CDR3 contains 14 residues. Trimming took off 0 bases at V and 2 bases at J, with 5 bases between the two ends.

This clone was seen more than once but under ten times. The chain combines TRBV3-1 (or the pseudogene TRBV3-2) with TRBJ2-5; possibly TRBD1 for D (5 bases). This CDR3 region has 14 residues. Looked up from germline, CDR1 is LGHDT and CDR2 is YNNKEL (reference sequence). V was clipped by 0 bases and J by 5 bases, with 10 bases between them. The CDR3 protein is CASSQELGAETQYF. The CDR3 DNA reads as TGTGCCAGCAGCCAAGAACTTGGGGCCGAGACCCAGTACTTC.

This clone was detected only once. This chain connects TRBV6-6 to TRBJ2-2; 7 positions match TRBD1. The CDR3 totals 15 residues. V lost 7 bases and J lost 1; bases outside the gene matches: 6. Germline V gene data show CDR1 as MNHNY and CDR2 as SVGAGI (reference sequence). CDR3 in DNA: TGTGCCAGCACCAGAGGGACAGTGAACACCGGGGAGCTGTTTTTT. Protein: CASTRGTVNTGELFF.

The rearrangement joins TRBV5-1 to TRBJ2-7; D is possibly TRBD1 (5 bases). The germline V gene has CDR1 SGHRS and CDR2 YFSETQ. CDR3 length equals 13 residues. The V and J ends lost 3 bases and 3 bases respectively, with 10 bases between them. The CDR3 sequence is CASSSGILYEQYF. In nucleotides, the CDR3 is TGCGCCAGCAGCTCAGGGATACTCTACGAGCAGTACTTC.

The gene calls are TRBV4-1 and TRBJ1-1; D is unclear. This CDR3 is 13 amino acids long. Germline CDR1 is MGHRA and CDR2 is YSYEKL. Trimming pared 2 bases from V and 6 bases from J, leaving 10 bases between. DNA for the CDR3: TGCGCCAGCAGCCAATTTTCTAGTGCTGAAGCTTTCTTT. Amino acid sequence: CASSQFSSAEAFF.

The chain couples TRBV27 to TRBJ1-1, with 7 bases that match TRBD1. The CDR3 contains 14 residues. The ends lost 4 bases at V and 1 base at J; junction bases unmatched: 3. Per germline, CDR1 MNHEY and CDR2 SMNVEV (reference sequence). DNA of the CDR3: TGTGCCAGCAGTTACAGGACAGGGAACACTGAAGCTTTCTTT. Translation: CASSYRTGNTEAFF.

V and J are TRBV24-1 and TRBJ2-2; D uncertain. Germline loops: CDR1 KGHDR, CDR2 SFDVKD. Trimming removed 3 bases from V and 1 base from J, with 8 bases in between. The CDR3 contains 15 residues. DNA of the CDR3: TGTGCCACCAGTGATGCCCTAATGAACACCGGGGAGCTGTTTTTT. This gives the protein CATSDALMNTGELFF.

V usage is TRBV9 and J usage is TRBJ1-1, with 7 bases aligning to TRBD1. Germline trimming cut 1 base from V and 2 bases from J; bases unmatched to any gene: 8. Germline lookup yields CDR1 SGDLS and CDR2 YYNGEE. The CDR3 contains 16 residues. The CDR3 region is CASSVPGGTENTEAFF. In nucleotides, the CDR3 is TGTGCCAGCAGCGTACCGGGAGGGACAGAAAACACTGAAGCTTTCTTT.

J is TRBJ2-7 and V is TRBV19; a possible D gene is TRBD1 (6 bases). Per the germline V gene, CDR1 is LNHDA and CDR2 is SQIVND (reference sequence). V lost 3 bases and J 3 bases, leaving 21 bases between the germline ends. The CDR3 runs 17 residues. CDR3 nucleotides: TGTGCCAGTAGTATCCTGACCAGGACAGCGCCTTTCTACGAGCAGTACTTC. Protein sequence: CASSILTRTAPFYEQYF.

The rearrangement links TRBV7-9 to TRBJ2-1, with a possible D match to TRBD2 (6 bases). V lost 4 bases and J 7 bases, leaving 11 bases between the germline ends. The V gene's germline CDR1 is SEHNR and CDR2 FQNEAQ (reference sequence). This CDR3 spans 13 amino acids. CDR3: CASSSTSVNEQFF. DNA of the CDR3: TGTGCCAGCAGCTCGACTAGTGTTAATGAGCAGTTCTTC.

The chain couples TRBV5-5 to TRBJ2-5, with TRBD2 as a possible D gene (6 bases). The CDR3 is made up of 16 amino acids. Germline lookup yields CDR1 SGHKS and CDR2 YYEKEE (reference sequence). V lost 4 bases and J 1 base, leaving 17 bases between the germline ends. The CDR3 DNA follows: TGTGCCAGCAGCGACTACCCGGGACTCCCCCAAGAGACCCAGTACTTC. The encoded protein is CASSDYPGLPQETQYF. Full variable domain (missing parts from reference TRBV5-5 and TRBJ2-5): DAGVTQSPTHLIKTRGQQVTLRCSPISGHKSVSWYQQVLGQGPQFIFQYYEKEERGRGNFPDRFSARQFPNYSSELNVNALLLGDSALYLCASSDYPGLPQETQYFGPGTRLLVL.

This clone was seen only once. This sequence joins TRBV28 and TRBJ2-1; TRBD1 matches at 8 bases. The germline V gene encodes CDR1 MDHEN and CDR2 SYDVKM. The V segment lost 5 bases and the J segment 5 bases; nucleotides outside the gene matches: 8. The CDR3 loop spans 15 amino acids. The CDR3 loop reads CASSPTGAFHNEQFF. For the CDR3, the DNA is TGTGCCAGCAGTCCGACAGGGGCCTTCCACAATGAGCAGTTCTTC.